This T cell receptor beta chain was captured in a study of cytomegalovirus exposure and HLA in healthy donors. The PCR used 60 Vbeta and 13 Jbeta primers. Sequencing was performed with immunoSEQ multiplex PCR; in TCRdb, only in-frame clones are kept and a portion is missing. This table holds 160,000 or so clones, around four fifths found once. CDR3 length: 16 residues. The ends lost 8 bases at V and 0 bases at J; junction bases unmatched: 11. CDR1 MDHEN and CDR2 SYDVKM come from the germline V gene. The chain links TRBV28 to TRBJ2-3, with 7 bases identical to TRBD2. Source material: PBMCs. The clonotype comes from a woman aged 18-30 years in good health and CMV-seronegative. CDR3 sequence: CASPPGLADSTDTQYF. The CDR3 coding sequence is TGTGCCAGCCCTCCGGGGCTAGCGGATAGCACAGATACGCAGTATTTT.